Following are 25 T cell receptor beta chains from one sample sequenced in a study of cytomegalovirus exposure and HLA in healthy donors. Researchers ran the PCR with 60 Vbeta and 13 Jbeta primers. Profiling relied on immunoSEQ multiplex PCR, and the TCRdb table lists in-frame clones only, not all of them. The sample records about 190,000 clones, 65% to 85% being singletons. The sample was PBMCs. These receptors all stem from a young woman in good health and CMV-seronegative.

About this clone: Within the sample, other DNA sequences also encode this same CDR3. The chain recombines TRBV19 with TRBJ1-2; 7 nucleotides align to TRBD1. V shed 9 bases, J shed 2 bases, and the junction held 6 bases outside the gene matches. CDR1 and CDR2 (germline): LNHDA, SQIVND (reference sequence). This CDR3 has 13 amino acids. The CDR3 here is CASQGTANYGYTF. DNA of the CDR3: TGTGCCAGCCAGGGGACAGCAAACTATGGCTACACCTTC.

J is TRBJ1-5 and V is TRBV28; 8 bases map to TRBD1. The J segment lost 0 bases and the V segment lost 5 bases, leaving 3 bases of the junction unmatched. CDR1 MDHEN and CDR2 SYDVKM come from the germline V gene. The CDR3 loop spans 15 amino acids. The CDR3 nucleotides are TGTGCCAGCAGTCTCGGGACAGGTAGCAATCAGCCCCAGCATTTT. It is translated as CASSLGTGSNQPQHF.

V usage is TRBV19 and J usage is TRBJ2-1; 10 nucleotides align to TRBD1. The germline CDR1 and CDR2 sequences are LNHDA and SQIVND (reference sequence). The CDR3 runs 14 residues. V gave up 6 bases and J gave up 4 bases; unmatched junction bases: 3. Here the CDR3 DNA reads TGTGCCAGTAGGACAGGGGGCACATACAATGAGCAGTTCTTC. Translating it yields CASRTGGTYNEQFF.

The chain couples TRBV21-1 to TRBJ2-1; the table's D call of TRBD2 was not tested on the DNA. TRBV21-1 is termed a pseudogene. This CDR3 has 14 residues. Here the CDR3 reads CASSKEAEREDQFF. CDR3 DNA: TGTGCCAGCAGCAAAGAGGCCGAACGGGAGGACCAGTTCTTC.

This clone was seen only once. The CDR3, as DNA: TGTGCCACCAGCACCAGACAGGGAAGCTCCTACGAGCAGTACTTC. The encoded protein is CATSTRQGSSYEQYF. This chain connects TRBV15 to TRBJ2-5, with 7 bases aligning to TRBD1. The DNA end is a closer match to TRBJ2-7, so the J assignment may be wrong. The CDR3 sequence is 15 residues long. In germline, CDR1 is LNHNV, CDR2 YYDKDF (reference sequence).

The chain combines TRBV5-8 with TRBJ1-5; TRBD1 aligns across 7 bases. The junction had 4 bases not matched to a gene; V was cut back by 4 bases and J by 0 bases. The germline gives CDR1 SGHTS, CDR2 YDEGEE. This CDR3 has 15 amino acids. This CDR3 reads CASSLGTVSNQPQHF. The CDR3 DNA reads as TGTGCCAGCAGCCTGGGGACAGTTAGCAATCAGCCCCAGCATTTT.

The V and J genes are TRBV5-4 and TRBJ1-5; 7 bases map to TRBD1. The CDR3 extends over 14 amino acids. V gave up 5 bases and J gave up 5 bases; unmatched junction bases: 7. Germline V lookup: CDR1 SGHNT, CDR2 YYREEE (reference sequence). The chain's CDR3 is CASSQEGADQPQHF. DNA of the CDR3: TGTGCCAGCAGTCAGGAGGGGGCGGATCAGCCCCAGCATTTT.

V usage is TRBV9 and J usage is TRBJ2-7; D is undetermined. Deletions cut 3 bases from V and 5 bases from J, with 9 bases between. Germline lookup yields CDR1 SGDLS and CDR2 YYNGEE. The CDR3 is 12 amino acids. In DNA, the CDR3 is TGTGCCAGCAGCGGCATAGAGGACGAGCAGTACTTC. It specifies CASSGIEDEQYF. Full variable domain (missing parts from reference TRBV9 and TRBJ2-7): DSGVTQTPKHLITATGQRVTLRCSPRSGDLSVYWYQQSLDQGLQFLIQYYNGEERAKGNILERFSAQQFPDLHSELNLSSLELGDSALYFCASSGIEDEQYFGPGTRLTVT.

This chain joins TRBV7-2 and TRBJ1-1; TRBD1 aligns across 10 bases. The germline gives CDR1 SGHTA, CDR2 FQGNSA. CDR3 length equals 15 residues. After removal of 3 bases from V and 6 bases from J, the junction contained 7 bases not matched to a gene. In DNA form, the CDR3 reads TGTGCCAGCAGCTTCCTGACAGGGGGCGCCTCTGAAGCTTTCTTT. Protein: CASSFLTGGASEAFF.

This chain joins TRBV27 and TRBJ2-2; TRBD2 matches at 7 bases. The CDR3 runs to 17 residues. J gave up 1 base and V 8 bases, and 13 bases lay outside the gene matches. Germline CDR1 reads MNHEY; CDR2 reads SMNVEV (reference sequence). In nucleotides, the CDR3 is TGTGCCAGCGGTCGTGGGTCTAGCGGTAGGAACACCGGGGAGCTGTTTTTT. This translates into CASGRGSSGRNTGELFF.

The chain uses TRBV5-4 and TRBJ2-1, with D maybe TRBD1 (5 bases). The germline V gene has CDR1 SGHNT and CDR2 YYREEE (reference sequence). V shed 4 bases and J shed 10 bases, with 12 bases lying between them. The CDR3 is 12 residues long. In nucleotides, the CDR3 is TGTGCCAGCAGCGTAGGCACAGGAGAGCAGTTCTTC. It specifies CASSVGTGEQFF.

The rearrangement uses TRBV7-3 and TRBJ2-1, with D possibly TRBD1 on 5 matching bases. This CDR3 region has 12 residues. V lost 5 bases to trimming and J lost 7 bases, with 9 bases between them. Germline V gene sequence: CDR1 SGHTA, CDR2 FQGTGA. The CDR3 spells CASSENRNEQFF. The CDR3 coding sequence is TGTGCCAGCAGCGAAAACAGGAATGAGCAGTTCTTC.

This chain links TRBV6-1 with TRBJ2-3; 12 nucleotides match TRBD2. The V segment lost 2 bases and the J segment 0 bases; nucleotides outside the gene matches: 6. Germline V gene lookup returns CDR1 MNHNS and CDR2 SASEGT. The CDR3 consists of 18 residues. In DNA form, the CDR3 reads TGTGCCAGCAGTGAATTCCTAGCGGGGGGGGCTAGCACAGATACGCAGTATTTT. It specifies CASSEFLAGGASTDTQYF.

As DNA, the CDR3 is TGTGCCAGCAGCATAGACGGGTATAATTCACCCCTCCACTTT. It codes for CASSIDGYNSPLHF. This chain uses TRBV7-3 with TRBJ1-6; D is ambiguous. V lost 5 bases and J lost 4, with 9 bases in between. CDR1 is SGHTA, CDR2 FQGTGA, per germline. There are 14 residues in the CDR3.

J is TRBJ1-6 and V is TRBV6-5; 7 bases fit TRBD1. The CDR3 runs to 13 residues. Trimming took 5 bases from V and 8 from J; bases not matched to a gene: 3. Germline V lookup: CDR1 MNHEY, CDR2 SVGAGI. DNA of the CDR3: TGTGCCAGCAGTCGGGACAGCGATTCACCCCTCCACTTT. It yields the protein CASSRDSDSPLHF.

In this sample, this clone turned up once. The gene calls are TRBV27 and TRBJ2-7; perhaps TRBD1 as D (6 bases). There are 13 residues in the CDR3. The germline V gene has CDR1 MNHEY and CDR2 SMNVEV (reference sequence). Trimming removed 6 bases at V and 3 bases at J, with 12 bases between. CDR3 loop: CASRTGTSYEQYF. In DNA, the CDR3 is TGTGCCAGCAGAACCGGGACAAGCTACGAGCAGTACTTC.

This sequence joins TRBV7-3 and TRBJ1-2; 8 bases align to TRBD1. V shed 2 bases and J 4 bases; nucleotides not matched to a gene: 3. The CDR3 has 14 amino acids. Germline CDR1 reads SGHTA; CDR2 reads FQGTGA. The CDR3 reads CASSLGQGTYGYTF. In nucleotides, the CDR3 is TGTGCCAGCAGCTTAGGACAGGGCACCTATGGCTACACCTTC.

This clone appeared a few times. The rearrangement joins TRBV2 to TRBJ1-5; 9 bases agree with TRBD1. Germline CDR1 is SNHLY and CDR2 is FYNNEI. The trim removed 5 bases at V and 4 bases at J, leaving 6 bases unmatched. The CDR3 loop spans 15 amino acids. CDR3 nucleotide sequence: TGTGCCAGCAGTATGGGACAGGGTAATAATCAGCCCCAGCATTTT. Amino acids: CASSMGQGNNQPQHF.

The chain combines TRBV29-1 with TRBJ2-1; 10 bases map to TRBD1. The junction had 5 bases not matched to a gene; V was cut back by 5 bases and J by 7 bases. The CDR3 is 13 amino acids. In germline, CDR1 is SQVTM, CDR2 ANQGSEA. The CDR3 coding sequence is TGCAGCGTTCTAAAGGGACAGGGGAATGAGCAGTTCTTC. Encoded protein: CSVLKGQGNEQFF.

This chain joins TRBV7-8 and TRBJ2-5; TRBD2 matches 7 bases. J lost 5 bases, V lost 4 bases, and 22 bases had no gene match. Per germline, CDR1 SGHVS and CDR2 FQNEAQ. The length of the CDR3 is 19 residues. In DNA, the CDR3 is TGTGCCAGCAGCTCCCCCGGCGGCGCGGGGGAGACCCTCGCCGAGACCCAGTACTTC. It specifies CASSSPGGAGETLAETQYF.

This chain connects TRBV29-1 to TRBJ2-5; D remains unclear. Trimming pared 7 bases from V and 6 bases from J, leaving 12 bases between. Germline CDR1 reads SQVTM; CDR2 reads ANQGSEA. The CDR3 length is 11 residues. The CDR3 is CSGKELQTQYF. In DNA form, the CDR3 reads TGCAGCGGGAAGGAGTTGCAGACCCAGTACTTC.

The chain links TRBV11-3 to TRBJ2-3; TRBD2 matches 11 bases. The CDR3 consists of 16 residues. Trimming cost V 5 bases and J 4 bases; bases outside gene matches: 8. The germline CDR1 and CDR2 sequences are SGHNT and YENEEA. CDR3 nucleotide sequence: TGTGCCAGCAGCCCAACTAGCGGGAGTATCGCAGATACGCAGTATTTT. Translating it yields CASSPTSGSIADTQYF.

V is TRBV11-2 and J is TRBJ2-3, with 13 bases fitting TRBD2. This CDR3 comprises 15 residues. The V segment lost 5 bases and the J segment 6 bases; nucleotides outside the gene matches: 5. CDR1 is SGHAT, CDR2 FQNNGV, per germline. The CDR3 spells CASSVGLAGADTQYF. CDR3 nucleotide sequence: TGTGCCAGCAGCGTCGGACTAGCGGGAGCCGATACGCAGTATTTT.

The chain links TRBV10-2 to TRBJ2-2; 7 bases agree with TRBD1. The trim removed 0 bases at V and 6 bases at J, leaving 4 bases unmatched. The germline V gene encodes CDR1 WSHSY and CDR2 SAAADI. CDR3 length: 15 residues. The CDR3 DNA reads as TGCGCCAGCAGTGAGTCAGGGGGCGATTCCGGGGAGCTGTTTTTT. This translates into CASSESGGDSGELFF.

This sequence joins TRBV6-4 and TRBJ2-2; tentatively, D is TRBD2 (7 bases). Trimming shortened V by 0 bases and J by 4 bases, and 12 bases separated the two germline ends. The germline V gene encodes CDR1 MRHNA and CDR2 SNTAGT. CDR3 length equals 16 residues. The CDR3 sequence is CASSDSGGGTTGELFF. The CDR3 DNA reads TGTGCCAGCAGTGACTCGGGCGGGGGCACCACCGGGGAGCTGTTTTTT.